This T cell receptor beta chain was sequenced during a study of T cells in Graves' hyperthyroidism and ophthalmopathy. Germline CDR1 and CDR2: SEHNR and FQNEAQ (reference sequence). The length of the CDR3 is 15 residues. Trimming took off 2 bases at V and 8 bases at J, with 15 bases between the two ends. Thyroid ultrasound, orbital computed tomography, clinical symptoms, and serum thyroxine and TRAb underpinned diagnoses. Amplification yielded TCR beta CDR3 regions, with RNA transcripts as the source. The primer set for the first-round RT-PCR of the TCR CDR3 was HTBI. TCRdb analysed the multiplex PCR reads with MiXCR anew, one entry per CDR3 protein. The sample yields around 340,000 distinct CDR3 sequences, about a sixth seen once.

The source material was blood. This receptor was taken from a woman under 40 with Graves' hyperthyroidism that later progressed to Graves' ophthalmopathy. V usage is TRBV7-9 and J usage is TRBJ1-4; possible D gene TRBD1, 6 bases. CDR3 nucleotide sequence: TGTGCCAGCAGCTTACCGGAGGGGGTGGAGGAAAAACTGTTTTTT. Translating gives CASSLPEGVEEKLFF.